The clone carrying this T cell receptor (beta chain) was recorded at least ten times. Its antigen is unknown. Specified time point: newly diagnosed GD, antithyroid drugs for less than 3 months. Researchers made the TCR library from RNA that was extracted from PBMCs. The CDR3 loop spans 17 amino acids. The germline gives CDR1 SGHRS, CDR2 YFSETQ. Trimming stripped 4 bases from V and 0 bases from J, with 19 bases between. These data originate in a study of regulatory T cells in long-lasting Graves disease. General study points: Persistent disease showed a preference for TRBV28, TRBJ1-2 and TRBJ2-5. Newly diagnosed Graves' patients had higher TCR diversity than persistent ones.

Both iRepertoire HTBI primers and Arm-PCR of CDR3 regions were used to build the TCR beta libraries. Authors' analysis steps: In the combined samples, 50 to 75 TRBV and some 14 TRBJ segments were identified. TCRdb recomputed calls from the multiplex PCR reads with MiXCR, one row per CDR3 protein. In this record, the V and J calls reflect TCRdb's handling and not the investigators' own analysis. The sample yields about 610,000 distinct CDR3 sequences, roughly a sixth seen once. This same sample was also taken into another study, of T cells in Graves' hyperthyroidism and ophthalmopathy. This second study says: Most clonotypes expanded in thyroid above 0.001 were likewise present in blood.

The sequences come from peripheral blood mononuclear cells (PBMCs), collected at new diagnosis, from a patient treated with antithyroid drugs. This TCR derives from a man aged 18 to 30 with Graves disease. The chain recombines TRBV5-1 with TRBJ1-1, with D perhaps matching TRBD1 (6 bases). CDR3 in amino acids: CASSLTGPGTMNTEAFF. The CDR3 bases are TGCGCCAGCAGCCTTACAGGGCCCGGGACTATGAACACTGAAGCTTTCTTT.